Below, one TCR beta chain is given with its context. Per the germline V gene, CDR1 is MNHEY and CDR2 is SVGAGI. The CDR3 is 12 amino acids. V dropped 7 bases and J dropped 5 bases, with 12 bases sitting between them. The entry originates in a study of blood T cell repertoires in COVID-19. Here immunoSEQ multiplex PCR was the method, and the copy in TCRdb shows in-frame clones only, minus some. Here the sample spans approximately 180,000 clones, approximately 89% being singletons. The origin of this receptor is a woman aged 40-49 years with acute COVID-19. The sequenced sample consisted of PBMCs or T cells enriched from blood (not recorded which). The genes are TRBV6-5 and TRBJ2-7, with D tentatively TRBD1 (5 bases). The CDR3 sequence is CASTGNIHEQYF. The DNA of the CDR3 is TGTGCCAGCACAGGGAACATCCACGAGCAGTACTTC.